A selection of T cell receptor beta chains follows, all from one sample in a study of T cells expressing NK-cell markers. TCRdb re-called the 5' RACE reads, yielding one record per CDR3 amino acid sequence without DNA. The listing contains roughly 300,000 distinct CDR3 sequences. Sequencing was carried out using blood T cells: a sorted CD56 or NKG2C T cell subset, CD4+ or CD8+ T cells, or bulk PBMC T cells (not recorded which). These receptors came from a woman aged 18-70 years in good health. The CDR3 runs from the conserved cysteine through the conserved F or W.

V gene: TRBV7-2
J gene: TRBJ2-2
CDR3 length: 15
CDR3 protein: CASSRFGGETGELFF

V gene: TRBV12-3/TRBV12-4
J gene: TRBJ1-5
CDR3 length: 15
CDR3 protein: CASPKPGYSNQPQHF

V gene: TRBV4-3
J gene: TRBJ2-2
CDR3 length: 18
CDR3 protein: CASSQVFRPGVNTGELFF

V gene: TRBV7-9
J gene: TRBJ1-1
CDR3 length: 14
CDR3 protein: CASSPSGQGSEAFF

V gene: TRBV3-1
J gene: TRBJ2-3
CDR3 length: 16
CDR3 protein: CASSQVGGAPTDTQYF

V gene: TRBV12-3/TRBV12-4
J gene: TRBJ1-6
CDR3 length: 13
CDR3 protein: CASSDYRNSPLHF

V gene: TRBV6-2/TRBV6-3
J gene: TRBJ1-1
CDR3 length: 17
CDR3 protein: CASSIRQGALESTEAFF

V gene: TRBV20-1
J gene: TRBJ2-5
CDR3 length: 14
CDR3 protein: CSAGPRQGLETQYF

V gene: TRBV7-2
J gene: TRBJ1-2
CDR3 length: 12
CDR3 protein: CASSARGLSYTF

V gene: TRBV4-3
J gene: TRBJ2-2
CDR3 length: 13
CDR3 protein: CASSQAKTGELFF

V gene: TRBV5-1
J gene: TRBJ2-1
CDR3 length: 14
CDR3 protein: CASSLATGLGEQFF

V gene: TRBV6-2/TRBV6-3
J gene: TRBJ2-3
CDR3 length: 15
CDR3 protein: CASSSQREYSDTQYF

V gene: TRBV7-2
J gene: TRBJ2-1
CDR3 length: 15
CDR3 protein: CASSMLAGGPHEQFF

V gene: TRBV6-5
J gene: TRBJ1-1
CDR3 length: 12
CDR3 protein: CASTAGTGTAFF

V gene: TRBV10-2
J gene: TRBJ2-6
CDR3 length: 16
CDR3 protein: CASSATGQSGANVLTF

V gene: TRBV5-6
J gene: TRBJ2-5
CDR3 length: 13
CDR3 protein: CASVTGGRETQYF

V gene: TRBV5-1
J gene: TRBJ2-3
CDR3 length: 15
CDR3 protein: CASSFQTGVADTQYF

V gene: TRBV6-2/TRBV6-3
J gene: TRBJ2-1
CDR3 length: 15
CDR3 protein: CASSYWDNSYNEQFF

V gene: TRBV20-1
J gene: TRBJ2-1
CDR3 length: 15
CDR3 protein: CSASRVRRSYNEQFF

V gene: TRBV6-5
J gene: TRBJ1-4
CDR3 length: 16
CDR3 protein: CASSHGTGLQSEKLFF

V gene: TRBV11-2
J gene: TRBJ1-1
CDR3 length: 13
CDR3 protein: CASSFPGGVKAFF

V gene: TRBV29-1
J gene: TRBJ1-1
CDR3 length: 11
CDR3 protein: CSVEDLRGAFF

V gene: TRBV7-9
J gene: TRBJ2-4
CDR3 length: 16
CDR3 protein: CASSSRMGLAKNIQYF

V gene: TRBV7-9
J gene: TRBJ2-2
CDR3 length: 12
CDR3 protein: CASSRGAGELFF

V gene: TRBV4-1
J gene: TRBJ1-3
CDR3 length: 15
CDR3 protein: CASSQVSGPGNTIYF

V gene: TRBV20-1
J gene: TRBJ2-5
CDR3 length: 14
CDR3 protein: CSVSAGTYQETQYF

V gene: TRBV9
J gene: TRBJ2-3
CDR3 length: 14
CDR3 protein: CASSFGPGTDTQYF

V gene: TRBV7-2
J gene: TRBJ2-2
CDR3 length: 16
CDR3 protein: CASSGRAGGGTGELFF

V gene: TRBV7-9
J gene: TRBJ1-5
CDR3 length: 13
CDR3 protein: CASSPTDNQPQHF

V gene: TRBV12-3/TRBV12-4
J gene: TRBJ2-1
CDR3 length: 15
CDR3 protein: CASSLTGKTLNEQFF